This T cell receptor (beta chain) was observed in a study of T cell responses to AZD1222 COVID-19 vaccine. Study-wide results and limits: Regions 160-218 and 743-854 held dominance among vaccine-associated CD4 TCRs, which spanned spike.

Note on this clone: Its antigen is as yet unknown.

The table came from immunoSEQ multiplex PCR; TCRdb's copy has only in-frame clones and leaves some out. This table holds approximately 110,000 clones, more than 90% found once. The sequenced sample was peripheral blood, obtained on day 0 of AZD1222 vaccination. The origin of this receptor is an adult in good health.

This CDR3 is CSASNEPGYNEQFF. CDR3 sequence (DNA): TGCAGTGCTAGTAACGAACCGGGGTACAATGAGCAGTTCTTC. The V and J genes are TRBV20-1 and TRBJ2-1, with D possibly TRBD2 on 5 matching bases. V lost 3 bases to trimming and J lost 4 bases, with 13 bases between them. This CDR3 has 14 amino acids. Germline CDR1 is DFQATT and CDR2 is SNEGSKA (reference sequence).